This T cell receptor (beta chain) is from a study of blood T cells in healthy people across ages. Study-wide findings and caveats: Strong correlation was found linking TCR beta diversity to naive T cell percentage.

This clonotype was seen a handful of times. What it binds is not known. This CDR3 is 16 amino acids long. Germline V gene sequence: CDR1 KGHDR, CDR2 SFDVKD. Trimming shortened V by 3 bases and J by 6 bases, and 16 bases separated the two germline ends. Together with a sample-barcoded 5' primer, a J-beta primer mix was included in a second PCR lasting about 7 to 12 cycles. TCRdb redid the calling of the 5' RACE reads with MiXCR, one entry per CDR3 protein. The sample contains about 1,800,000 distinct CDR3 sequences, about 30% of which appear only once. The genes are TRBV24-1 and TRBJ2-2; D ambiguous. The receptor comes from a woman between 25 and 40 years old in good health. Input material: blood. DNA for the CDR3: TGTGCCACCAGTGATCCTCGGGCCCGATTCGCCGGGGAGCTGTTTTTT. Translation: CATSDPRARFAGELFF.